These 6 T cell receptor beta chains share one sample of origin, sequenced in a study of cytomegalovirus exposure and HLA in healthy donors. A multiplex PCR was run with 60 Vbeta primers and 13 Jbeta primers. TCRdb keeps only in-frame clones here, not all; method: immunoSEQ multiplex PCR. The sample has about 130,000 clones; around 72% are singletons. Material for sequencing was PBMCs. The receptors derive from a woman in her thirties or forties in good health and CMV-seronegative.

CDR3 loop: CASSLEPTLYNEQFF. In DNA, the CDR3 is TGTGCCAGCAGCTTAGAACCGACACTCTACAATGAGCAGTTCTTC. The V gene is TRBV7-6, the J gene TRBJ2-1; D is ambiguous. V was trimmed by 1 base and J by 3 bases, leaving 10 bases between them. Per germline, CDR1 SGHVS and CDR2 FNYEAQ. The CDR3 loop spans 15 amino acids.

This clone occurred once. V and J are TRBV6-1 and TRBJ2-2, with a weak D call TRBD1 (7 bases). The CDR3 sequence is 16 residues long. Per the germline V gene, CDR1 is MNHNS and CDR2 is SASEGT. Trimming left V 4 bases short and J 6 bases short, with 18 bases between. CDR3 amino acids: CASSAPQGGSPGELFF. In DNA, the CDR3 is TGTGCCAGCAGTGCTCCGCAGGGGGGATCACCCGGGGAGCTGTTTTTT.

The rearrangement uses TRBV6-1 and TRBJ1-2, with 7 bases lining up with TRBD1. CDR3 length: 17 residues. Germline CDR1 is MNHNS and CDR2 is SASEGT. V shed 2 bases and J 4 bases; nucleotides not matched to a gene: 13. The CDR3 region has the DNA TGTGCCAGCAGTGAATTGATTAGTGGGGACAGATTCTATGGCTACACCTTC. It specifies CASSELISGDRFYGYTF.

The rearrangement uses TRBV19 and TRBJ1-2; 10 bases are shared with TRBD1. The germline V gene encodes CDR1 LNHDA and CDR2 SQIVND (reference sequence). Losses at the gene ends were 6 bases for V and 8 bases for J; bases not matched to a gene: 6. There are 13 residues in the CDR3. CDR3 loop: CASRTGGALGYTF. CDR3 sequence (DNA): TGTGCCAGTAGGACAGGGGGCGCGTTGGGCTACACCTTC.

This clone was observed once. The chain links TRBV7-9 to TRBJ2-5; D is perhaps TRBD2 (7 bases). The germline gives CDR1 SEHNR, CDR2 FQNEAQ (reference sequence). V was trimmed by 10 bases and J by 3 bases, leaving 15 bases between them. CDR3 length: 13 amino acids. The CDR3: CATESGGEETQYF. CDR3 sequence (DNA): TGTGCCACCGAGTCGGGGGGCGAAGAGACCCAGTACTTC.

The chain recombines TRBV28 with TRBJ2-7; 8 bases agree with TRBD2. With 5 bases clipped from V and 5 bases from J, the junction kept 8 bases outside the gene matches. The CDR3 is 14 amino acids. The germline CDR1 and CDR2 sequences are MDHEN and SYDVKM. The CDR3 loop reads CASSTPGGAHEQYF. The CDR3 nucleotides are TGTGCCAGCAGTACCCCGGGAGGGGCCCACGAGCAGTACTTC.